These T cell receptor beta chains were read from a single sample in a study of human T cells and chemical hapten exposure. Each CDR3 protein gets one entry after TCRdb re-called the RACE reads with MiXCR. Of around 100,000 distinct CDR3 sequences listed, roughly 9.6% are singletons. Sequencing was performed on whole blood, taken in connection with sensitization to the hapten diphenylcyclopropenone (DPC). Receptors were obtained from a middle-aged woman with alopecia areata. Some clones in this sample may be carry-over from other donors' samples. Each CDR3 is given with its conserved first and last residue. A D gene is named only where the DNA matches it firmly. Clone sizes are given selectively: once, few, many, or a class where the clone is expanded.

v_gene	d_gene	abundance	j_gene	CDR3aa	CDR3nt
TRBV5-5	NA	many	TRBJ1-2	CASSLFARSTPYGYTF	TGTGCCAGCAGCTTATTCGCTCGGTCGACTCCCTATGGCTACACCTTC
TRBV12-3/TRBV12-4	NA	NA	TRBJ2-3	CASSSPSEYTDTQYF	TGTGCCAGCAGCTCGCCTAGCGAGTACACAGATACGCAGTATTTT
TRBV18	NA	few	TRBJ1-1	CASSPLTTEAFF	TGTGCCAGCTCACCACTGACTACTGAAGCTTTCTTT
TRBV5-4	NA	NA	TRBJ2-5	CASSLAVGISETQYF	TGTGCCAGCAGCTTGGCTGTAGGAATCTCAGAGACCCAGTACTTC
TRBV30	NA	many	TRBJ2-3	CAWSPLKADTQYF	TGTGCCTGGAGCCCCCTTAAGGCAGATACGCAGTATTTT
TRBV6-5	NA	many	TRBJ2-7	CASRPRTFPTYEQYF	TGTGCCAGCAGGCCCCGGACGTTTCCCACCTACGAGCAGTACTTC
TRBV18	TRBD1	NA	TRBJ1-1	CASSPRDRYTEAFF	TGTGCCAGCTCTCCCCGGGACAGATACACTGAAGCTTTCTTT
TRBV4-2	NA	NA	TRBJ1-2	CASSQERSRGIYGYTF	TGTGCCAGCAGCCAAGAACGTTCTCGGGGTATCTATGGCTACACCTTC
TRBV29-1	NA	NA	TRBJ1-5	CSVGLGSSGQPQHF	TGCAGCGTTGGGCTTGGATCCTCGGGTCAGCCCCAGCATTTT
TRBV20-1	NA	many	TRBJ1-2	CSARDGGRSAYGYTF	TGCAGTGCTAGAGATGGTGGCAGGAGTGCCTATGGCTACACCTTC
TRBV6-5	NA	many	TRBJ2-3	CASTYRTIGGTDTQYF	TGTGCCAGCACTTATAGAACGATCGGGGGCACAGATACGCAGTATTTT
TRBV2	NA	NA	TRBJ2-7	CVSSGTAPSYEQYF	TGTGTCAGCAGCGGGACAGCCCCGAGCTACGAGCAGTACTTC
TRBV7-9	NA	many	TRBJ2-3	CASSARDSASTDTQYF	TGTGCCAGCAGCGCTCGGGACTCCGCTAGCACAGATACGCAGTATTTT
TRBV24-1	NA	few	TRBJ2-2	CATSDPGRRTGELFF	TGTGCCACCAGTGATCCGGGGCGACGGACCGGGGAGCTGTTTTTT
TRBV20-1	NA	NA	TRBJ2-7	CSARFIPAAGEQYF	TGCAGTGCTAGATTCATCCCTGCGGCCGGCGAGCAGTACTTC
TRBV21-1	NA	few	TRBJ2-5	CASSKRIGTGSQQETQYF	TGTGCCAGCAGCAAACGTATAGGGACAGGGAGTCAACAAGAGACCCAGTACTTC
TRBV5-4	TRBD1	many	TRBJ2-2	CASSGGTGNTGELFF	TGTGCCAGCAGCGGCGGGACAGGGAACACCGGGGAGCTGTTTTTT
TRBV6-2/TRBV6-3	NA	medium-sized	TRBJ2-1	CASSYSTDYNEQFF	TGTGCCAGCAGTTACTCAACAGACTACAATGAGCAGTTCTTC
TRBV5-6	TRBD1	few	TRBJ1-5	CASSSLRNRGFQPQHF	TGTGCCAGCAGCTCTCTCCGAAACAGGGGTTTTCAGCCCCAGCATTTT
TRBV6-6	NA	few	TRBJ2-7	CASSLPPTGPLLLREQYF	TGTGCCAGCAGTCTCCCCCCGACAGGACCACTACTACTACGCGAGCAGTACTTC
TRBV5-1	TRBD2	NA	TRBJ2-1	CASSLGSGRHDFNEQFF	TGCGCCAGCAGCCTGGGGTCCGGGAGGCACGATTTCAATGAGCAGTTCTTC
TRBV19	NA	NA	TRBJ1-6	CASSMYSSYNSPLHF	TGTGCCAGTAGTATGTACAGCTCCTATAATTCACCCCTCCACTTT
TRBV4-2	NA	few	TRBJ1-1	CASSHLDRNTEAFF	TGTGCCAGCAGCCACCTGGACCGGAACACTGAAGCTTTCTTT
TRBV4-2	NA	NA	TRBJ1-1	CASSQPGNTEAFF	TGTGCCAGCAGCCAACCCGGGAACACTGAAGCTTTCTTT
TRBV12-3/TRBV12-4	NA	many	TRBJ2-7	CASSPHFRAWGEQYF	TGTGCCAGCAGTCCCCATTTCCGGGCCTGGGGAGAGCAGTACTTC
TRBV20-1	TRBD2	few	TRBJ2-7	CSARDSGPGGYEQYF	TGCAGTGCTAGAGATTCGGGTCCGGGAGGATACGAGCAGTACTTC
TRBV20-1	NA	few	TRBJ2-5	CSARILGETQYF	TGCAGTGCTAGAATACTGGGGGAGACCCAGTACTTC
TRBV29-1	NA	few	TRBJ2-1	CSVREGVAFNEQFF	TGCAGCGTTCGCGAGGGGGTGGCTTTTAATGAGCAGTTCTTC
TRBV7-6	NA	NA	TRBJ1-3	CASSLLAVGNTIYF	TGTGCCAGCAGCTTATTGGCCGTAGGAAACACCATATATTTT
TRBV10-3	NA	NA	TRBJ2-3	CATRQATGDTQYF	TGTGCCACGAGACAGGCTACGGGCGATACGCAGTATTTT
TRBV4-1	NA	few	TRBJ1-1	CASSQARSTEAFF	TGCGCCAGCAGCCAAGCGCGTTCCACTGAAGCTTTCTTT
TRBV14	TRBD1	NA	TRBJ2-4	CASSRRAGTVGKNIQYF	TGTGCCAGCAGCCGACGAGCCGGGACAGTGGGCAAAAACATTCAGTACTTC
TRBV20-1	TRBD2	NA	TRBJ2-5	CSATLAEPQETQYF	TGCAGTGCTACCCTAGCGGAACCCCAAGAGACCCAGTACTTC
TRBV5-4	NA	NA	TRBJ2-7	CASTLTRTYEQYF	TGTGCCAGCACCCTTACACGGACCTACGAGCAGTACTTC
TRBV6-5	NA	NA	TRBJ2-1	CASSYLGSPNEQFF	TGTGCCAGCAGTTACTTGGGCAGTCCTAATGAGCAGTTCTTC
TRBV3-1	TRBD1	NA	TRBJ1-1	CASSQTPGQDEAFF	TGTGCCAGCAGCCAAACTCCGGGACAGGACGAAGCTTTCTTT
TRBV9	NA	NA	TRBJ2-3	CASSVAGGPPDTQYF	TGTGCCAGCAGCGTAGCGGGGGGCCCCCCAGATACGCAGTATTTT
TRBV20-1	TRBD2	many	TRBJ2-7	CSAPSGRGYEQYF	TGCAGTGCCCCGAGCGGGAGAGGATACGAGCAGTACTTC
TRBV12-3/TRBV12-4	NA	NA	TRBJ1-4	CASTQRRGGNEKLFF	TGTGCCAGCACCCAGCGCCGGGGGGGCAATGAAAAACTGTTTTTT
TRBV29-1	TRBD1	few	TRBJ2-1	CSVALRGRSYNEQFF	TGCAGCGTGGCCCTCAGGGGGCGATCCTACAATGAGCAGTTCTTC
TRBV9	NA	few	TRBJ2-3	CASSPRASTGTDTQYF	TGTGCCAGCAGCCCCAGGGCTAGTACCGGAACGGATACGCAGTATTTT
TRBV18	TRBD1	few	TRBJ2-7	CASSPLATTDRGGYEQYF	TGTGCCAGCTCACCACTTGCAACTACCGACAGGGGCGGATACGAGCAGTACTTC
TRBV27	NA	few	TRBJ1-2	CASSSPGGSPYGYTF	TGTGCCAGCAGCTCCCCCGGGGGCTCCCCGTATGGCTACACCTTC
TRBV7-2	TRBD1	many	TRBJ1-3	CASRSGQGMGGNTIYF	TGTGCCAGCAGATCCGGACAGGGAATGGGAGGAAACACCATATATTTT
TRBV7-9	NA	many	TRBJ1-2	CASSTDGTYGYTF	TGTGCCAGCAGCACGGACGGGACCTATGGCTACACCTTC